The 27 T cell receptor beta chains below were found in one sample sequenced in a study of blood T cell repertoires in COVID-19. Data came from immunoSEQ multiplex PCR; TCRdb stores just in-frame clones and leaves some out. The repertoire holds some 50,000 clones, with 86% as singletons. Material: peripheral blood. These receptors came from a human donor in a cohort sampled during active COVID-19.

The chain links TRBV3-1 (or the pseudogene TRBV3-2) to TRBJ2-4, with D uncertain. With 0 bases removed from V and 6 bases from J, the gap between germline ends came to 9 bases. The germline gives CDR1 LGHDT, CDR2 YNNKEL (reference sequence). The CDR3 runs to 14 residues. The CDR3 DNA sequence: TGTGCCAGCAGCCAAGAACCCTTTAGAAACATTCAGTACTTC. Its protein is CASSQEPFRNIQYF.

The V call is TRBV2, the J call TRBJ1-1; D possibly corresponds to TRBD1 (5 bases). The V gene's germline CDR1 is SNHLY and CDR2 FYNNEI. The CDR3 runs 14 residues. With 4 bases removed from V and 5 bases from J, the gap between germline ends came to 14 bases. The CDR3 DNA reads as TGTGCCAGCAGTGTGGCAGGGACTGGTACTGAAGCTTTCTTT. It translates to CASSVAGTGTEAFF.

The chain is built from TRBV5-6 and TRBJ2-3, with 8 bases lining up with TRBD2. Looked up from germline, CDR1 is SGHDT and CDR2 is YYEEEE. The CDR3 has 17 amino acids. V shed 1 base, J shed 0 bases, and the junction held 7 bases outside the gene matches. CDR3 bases: TGTGCCAGCAGCTTGTTTCTAGCGGGCACCAGCACAGATACGCAGTATTTT. As protein: CASSLFLAGTSTDTQYF.

V is TRBV7-9 and J is TRBJ2-7, with D unclear. Trimming took off 3 bases at V and 2 bases at J, with 17 bases between the two ends. From germline, CDR1 is SEHNR and CDR2 FQNEAQ (reference sequence). The CDR3 covers 16 residues. CDR3 DNA: TGTGCCAGCAGCTTCCCACTATCGGTCCCCACCTACGAGCAGTACTTC. Protein product: CASSFPLSVPTYEQYF. Looking up the rest from reference TRBV7-9 and TRBJ2-7 gives the full variable domain: DTGVSQNPRHKITKRGQNVTFRCDPISEHNRLYWYRQTLGQGPEFLTYFQNEAQLEKSRLLSDRFSAERPKGSFSTLEIQRTEQGDSAMYLCASSFPLSVPTYEQYFGPGTRLTVT.

This clone has just one count. This sequence joins TRBV6-5 and TRBJ1-3, with D perhaps TRBD1 (6 bases). CDR1 MNHEY and CDR2 SVGAGI come from the germline V gene. This CDR3 is 13 amino acids long. Trimming took off 10 bases at V and 5 bases at J, with 15 bases between the two ends. The CDR3 bases are TGTGCCACGGGGGGCCTAATCCGAAACACCATATATTTT. Translating it yields CATGGLIRNTIYF.

CDR3 coding DNA: TGTGCCAGCAGCTTAGGTGGCGGGAGGGCCCCCTACGAGCAGTACTTC. It translates to CASSLGGGRAPYEQYF. The genes are TRBV7-2 and TRBJ2-7; 9 nucleotides align to TRBD2. V shed 1 base, J shed 2 bases, and the junction held 6 bases outside the gene matches. CDR3 length equals 16 residues. CDR1 SGHTA and CDR2 FQGNSA come from the germline V gene.

The V and J genes are TRBV6-5 and TRBJ2-7, with D perhaps TRBD2 (5 bases). V lost 5 bases, J lost 7 bases, and 18 bases lay in between. The CDR3 is made up of 14 amino acids. Germline CDR1 is MNHEY and CDR2 is SVGAGI. CDR3 sequence reads: CASSKRTDSGEQYF. CDR3 sequence (DNA): TGTGCCAGCAGTAAACGGACTGACTCGGGGGAGCAGTACTTC.

The rearrangement joins TRBV3-1 (or the pseudogene TRBV3-2) to TRBJ2-2; 11 bases map to TRBD2. V lost 7 bases to trimming and J lost 2 bases; unmatched junction nucleotides: 6. The germline gives CDR1 LGHDT, CDR2 YNNKEL (reference sequence). The CDR3 totals 16 residues. Written as DNA, the CDR3 is TGTGCCAGCAAGATTACTAGCGGGAGCAACACCGGGGAGCTGTTTTTT. Translated: CASKITSGSNTGELFF.

V is TRBV25-1 and J is TRBJ1-1; no reliable D call. CDR1 is MGHDK, CDR2 SYGVNS, per germline. V was cut by 7 bases and J by 1 base, with 10 bases left in between. The CDR3 length is 13 residues. The chain's CDR3 is CASTLLGNTEAFF. For the CDR3, the DNA is TGTGCCAGCACCCTACTTGGGAACACTGAAGCTTTCTTT.

V is TRBV5-6 and J is TRBJ2-7, with D perhaps TRBD1 (5 bases). Germline V gene data show CDR1 as SGHDT and CDR2 as YYEEEE. CDR3 size: 12 residues. Trimming took 4 bases from V and 9 from J, leaving 14 bases between them. The CDR3 nucleotides are TGTGCCAGCAGCGCGGACCGACAGTTGCAGTACTTC. This gives the protein CASSADRQLQYF.

The chain recombines TRBV11-3 with TRBJ2-1; D perhaps matches TRBD1 (6 bases). Trimming removed 1 base at V and 7 bases at J, with 14 bases between. Germline V lookup: CDR1 SGHNT, CDR2 YENEEA. CDR3 size: 15 residues. The chain's CDR3 is CASSLGRGRLNEQFF. The CDR3 DNA sequence: TGTGCCAGCAGCTTAGGCAGGGGAAGATTGAATGAGCAGTTCTTC.

J is TRBJ1-5 and V is TRBV18; D might be TRBD1 (6 bases). Looked up from germline, CDR1 is KGHSH and CDR2 is LQKENI. The CDR3 consists of 15 residues. V shed 2 bases and J shed 6 bases, with 14 bases lying between them. The CDR3 loop is CASSPFQGGGQPQHF. CDR3 DNA sequence: TGTGCCAGCTCACCATTCCAGGGAGGGGGTCAGCCCCAGCATTTT.

The chain uses TRBV19 and TRBJ1-5; D unresolved. Per germline, CDR1 LNHDA and CDR2 SQIVND (reference sequence). Trimming took off 5 bases at V and 0 bases at J, with 8 bases between the two ends. The CDR3 is made up of 14 amino acids. The CDR3 sequence is CASSPQVSNQPQHF. The CDR3 DNA sequence: TGTGCCAGTAGTCCACAAGTTAGCAATCAGCCCCAGCATTTT. Complete variable domain (other parts from reference TRBV19 and TRBJ1-5): DGGITQSPKYLFRKEGQNVTLSCEQNLNHDAMYWYRQDPGQGLRLIYYSQIVNDFQKGDIAEGYSVSREKKESFPLTVTSAQKNPTAFYLCASSPQVSNQPQHFGDGTRLSIL.

Only one count was recorded for this clone. The chain couples TRBV11-3 to TRBJ2-7, with D perhaps matching TRBD2 (5 bases). CDR1 SGHNT and CDR2 YENEEA come from the germline V gene. The CDR3 length is 14 residues. Trimming removed 2 bases at V and 1 base at J, with 9 bases between. CDR3 sequence reads: CASSLNGNSYEQYF. The CDR3 nucleotides are TGTGCCAGCAGCTTAAACGGGAATTCCTACGAGCAGTACTTC.

The rearrangement links TRBV7-9 to TRBJ2-5; TRBD2 matches 11 bases. The length of the CDR3 is 14 residues. With V trimmed by 5 bases and J by 1 base, 0 bases remained unmatched. Germline V gene sequence: CDR1 SEHNR, CDR2 FQNEAQ (reference sequence). The CDR3 DNA reads as TGTGCCAGCAGCGGGACTAGCGGCCAAGAGACCCAGTACTTC. Translation: CASSGTSGQETQYF.

This chain uses TRBV5-1 with TRBJ1-5; a possible D gene is TRBD1 (5 bases). The CDR3 covers 15 residues. V lost 4 bases, J lost 6 bases, and 17 bases lay in between. The germline CDR1 and CDR2 sequences are SGHRS and YFSETQ. The CDR3 DNA is TGCGCCAGCAGCCTGGATGGGGGGTGGGGTCAGCCCCAGCATTTT. As protein: CASSLDGGWGQPQHF.

This CDR3 reads CASSTPWGDNEQFF. DNA for the CDR3: TGTGCCAGCAGTACCCCCTGGGGAGACAATGAGCAGTTCTTC. This rearrangement joins TRBV28 to TRBJ2-1; D might be TRBD2 (5 bases). The CDR3 is 14 amino acids. From germline, CDR1 is MDHEN and CDR2 SYDVKM. Deletions cut 5 bases from V and 5 bases from J, with 13 bases between. Supplemented by reference TRBV28 and TRBJ2-1, the full variable domain reads DVKVTQSSRYLVKRTGEKVFLECVQDMDHENMFWYRQDPGLGLRLIYFSYDVKMKEKGDIPEGYSVSREKKERFSLILESASTNQTSMYLCASSTPWGDNEQFFGPGTRLTVL.

V and J are TRBV12-5 and TRBJ2-6; 7 positions agree with TRBD1. The CDR3 runs 18 residues. The germline V gene encodes CDR1 LGHNT and CDR2 FRNRAP. The junction had 11 bases not matched to a gene; V was cut back by 6 bases and J by 0 bases. The CDR3 bases are TGTGCTAGTGGGCGGCCGGGACAGCCTTTCTCTGGGGCCAACGTCCTGACTTTC. This gives the protein CASGRPGQPFSGANVLTF.

The chain uses TRBV12-3 or TRBV12-4 and TRBJ1-2; possibly TRBD1 for D (5 bases). This CDR3 comprises 13 residues. The V gene lost 6 bases and the J gene lost 7 bases, with 15 bases spanning the gap. The CDR3 DNA reads TGTGCCAGCAGCCACAGGCGGATGGGTGGCTACACCTTC. This translates into CASSHRRMGGYTF.

A few counts support this clone. This sequence joins TRBV7-3 and TRBJ2-2; TRBD2 matches at 8 bases. CDR1 is SGHTA, CDR2 FQGTGA, per germline. V lost 4 bases and J lost 0; bases outside the gene matches: 4. The CDR3 spans 16 residues. The DNA of the CDR3 is TGTGCCAGCAGCTCCTCCGGGGGGGCGAACACCGGGGAGCTGTTTTTT. Protein: CASSSSGGANTGELFF. The full variable domain, rest sourced from reference TRBV7-3 and TRBJ2-2, is GAGVSQTPSNKVTEKGKYVELRCDPISGHTALYWYRQSLGQGPEFLIYFQGTGAADDSGLPNDRFFAVRPEGSVSTLKIQRTERGDSAVYLCASSSSGGANTGELFFGEGSRLTVL.

The V call is TRBV6-5, the J call TRBJ2-1; TRBD2 is a possible D gene (6 bases). The CDR3 is made up of 15 amino acids. The germline gives CDR1 MNHEY, CDR2 SVGAGI. The V and J ends lost 7 bases and 3 bases respectively, with 16 bases between them. This CDR3 is CASKMRAGSYNEQFF. The CDR3 DNA follows: TGTGCCAGCAAAATGAGGGCGGGGAGCTACAATGAGCAGTTCTTC.

CDR3 bases: TGTGCCAGCAGCCAAGATGGGGGACAGGGCACAGATACGCAGTATTTT. Its protein is CASSQDGGQGTDTQYF. The rearrangement links TRBV14 to TRBJ2-3, with 8 bases that match TRBD1. The CDR3 runs to 16 residues. Germline loops: CDR1 SGHDN, CDR2 FVKESK. The V gene end was trimmed by 0 bases and the J gene end by 1 base; junction bases not matched to a gene: 3.

The genes are TRBV19 and TRBJ2-2, with D possibly TRBD2 on 7 matching bases. Germline V gives CDR1 LNHDA, CDR2 SQIVND (reference sequence). This CDR3 has 14 residues. V lost 6 bases and J lost 7, with 15 bases in between. The CDR3 spells CASSLRGAVGELFF. In DNA, the CDR3 is TGTGCCAGTAGCCTCCGGGGGGCGGTCGGGGAGCTGTTTTTT.

The gene calls are TRBV7-6 and TRBJ2-5, with TRBD2 identical over 7 bases. V shed 0 bases and J 5 bases; nucleotides not matched to a gene: 3. Germline CDR1 reads SGHVS; CDR2 reads FNYEAQ. The CDR3 is 14 amino acids. Here the CDR3 reads CASSLAVGGETQYF. Written as DNA, the CDR3 is TGTGCCAGCAGCTTAGCCGTGGGGGGGGAGACCCAGTACTTC.

The chain recombines TRBV4-1 with TRBJ2-1; 16 nucleotides line up with TRBD2. The germline V gene has CDR1 MGHRA and CDR2 YSYEKL. This CDR3 region has 19 residues. J was trimmed by 7 bases and V by 4 bases; bases with no gene match: 13. CDR3 in DNA: TGCGCCAGCAGCCCGGGACTAGCGGGAGGGCGGGGTATTAGGAATGAGCAGTTCTTC. It codes for CASSPGLAGGRGIRNEQFF.

This chain joins TRBV4-1 and TRBJ2-3; the match to TRBD2 covers 8 bases. This CDR3 has 17 amino acids. CDR1 is MGHRA, CDR2 YSYEKL, per germline. V shed 2 bases and J 0 bases; nucleotides not matched to a gene: 7. CDR3 sequence: CASSQLLAASSTDTQYF. CDR3 bases: TGCGCCAGCAGCCAACTACTAGCGGCCTCTAGCACAGATACGCAGTATTTT.

V is TRBV2 and J is TRBJ2-1; the match to TRBD1 covers 9 bases. V lost 3 bases to trimming and J lost 6 bases; unmatched junction nucleotides: 6. CDR3 size: 15 residues. Germline CDR1 reads SNHLY; CDR2 reads FYNNEI. CDR3 amino acids: CASSDLQGAGNEQFF. The CDR3 DNA is TGTGCCAGCAGTGATTTACAGGGGGCTGGCAATGAGCAGTTCTTC. The full variable domain, completed using reference TRBV2 and TRBJ2-1, is EPEVTQTPSHQVTQMGQEVILRCVPISNHLYFYWYRQILGQKVEFLVSFYNNEISEKSEIFDDQFSVERPDGSNFTLKIRSTKLEDSAMYFCASSDLQGAGNEQFFGPGTRLTVL.